The 24 T cell receptor beta chains in this list originate from one sample, sequenced in a study of OX40 agonist ivuxolimab in advanced cancers. Measured with immunoSEQ multiplex PCR; TCRdb has only the in-frame clones, and not every one. This sample has around 66,000 clones, with roughly 84% found just once. This specimen consisted of CD4+ or CD8+ T cells sorted from blood, obtained in a trial of the OX40 agonist ivuxolimab. Receptors originate from an adult with an advanced solid tumor such as melanoma, head and neck, liver or kidney cancer.

Comments on this clone: The CDR3 ends on some other residue instead of the conserved phenylalanine or tryptophan, so this is likely a read error. It is unclear where the CDR3 begins or ends on the DNA, so no DNA is shown, and the CDR3 is as TCRdb lists it. The J gene is TRBJ2-4, the V gene TRBV27; TRBD1 is the table's D call, not checked against the DNA. The germline V gene has CDR1 MNHEY and CDR2 SMNVEV (reference sequence). The CDR3 sequence runs 10 residues, both termini included. CDR3 loop: CASSLRPTAP.

In its sample, this clone was seen once. The V gene is TRBV5-1, the J gene TRBJ1-4, with TRBD1 as a possible D gene (5 bases). Trimming took off 0 bases at V and 6 bases at J, with 12 bases between the two ends. From germline, CDR1 is SGHRS and CDR2 YFSETQ. The CDR3 is made up of 15 amino acids. As DNA, the CDR3 is TGCGCCAGCAGCTTGGCGGGGGTGTTCGATGAAAAACTGTTTTTT. Amino acid sequence: CASSLAGVFDEKLFF.

CDR3 DNA: TGTGCCAGTAGTATAGATCGGGGGCCCGGGGAGCTGTTTTTT. Its protein is CASSIDRGPGELFF. The chain employs TRBV19 and TRBJ2-2; TRBD1 or TRBD2 may be the D gene (6 bases each). V gave up 0 bases and J gave up 6 bases, with 8 bases separating them. The CDR3 runs 14 residues. Germline V gene data show CDR1 as LNHDA and CDR2 as SQIVND (reference sequence). Supplemented by reference TRBV19 and TRBJ2-2, the full variable domain reads DGGITQSPKYLFRKEGQNVTLSCEQNLNHDAMYWYRQDPGQGLRLIYYSQIVNDFQKGDIAEGYSVSREKKESFPLTVTSAQKNPTAFYLCASSIDRGPGELFFGEGSRLTVL.

In DNA form, the CDR3 reads TGTGCCAGCAACAGGGTCACCGGGGAGCTGTTTTTT. It translates to CASNRVTGELFF. The chain joins TRBV7-2 to TRBJ2-2; D possibly corresponds to TRBD1 (6 bases). The CDR3 length is 12 residues. The germline CDR1 and CDR2 sequences are SGHTA and FQGNSA. Trimming removed 7 bases from V and 4 bases from J, with 7 bases in between.

The chain links TRBV28 to TRBJ2-7, with D perhaps matching TRBD2 (5 bases). CDR1 is MDHEN and CDR2 is SYDVKM in the germline V gene. There are 14 residues in the CDR3. V was trimmed by 1 base and J by 7 bases, leaving 14 bases between them. The CDR3 sequence: CASSLFPGGGEQYF. The CDR3 coding sequence is TGTGCCAGCAGTTTATTCCCCGGTGGAGGAGAGCAGTACTTC.

The chain links TRBV27 to TRBJ2-1; no firm D call. V shed 3 bases and J shed 5 bases, with 8 bases lying between them. The germline CDR1 and CDR2 sequences are MNHEY and SMNVEV (reference sequence). CDR3 length: 13 amino acids. The DNA for the CDR3 is TGTGCCAGCAGTTTGGGTGAAAACAATGAGCAGTTCTTC. Amino acid sequence: CASSLGENNEQFF.

The J gene is TRBJ2-1, the V gene TRBV6-4; 9 bases agree with TRBD2. Germline V gene sequence: CDR1 MRHNA, CDR2 SNTAGT. J gave up 6 bases and V 4 bases, and 4 bases lay outside the gene matches. The CDR3 covers 14 residues. The CDR3 DNA reads TGTGCCAGCAGTGTGAGGCGGGGGGGCAATGAGCAGTTCTTC. This sequence encodes CASSVRRGGNEQFF.

The chain is built from TRBV5-1 and TRBJ2-1; TRBD1 agrees at 11 bases. Trimming cost V 7 bases and J 7 bases; bases outside gene matches: 7. The V gene's germline CDR1 is SGHRS and CDR2 YFSETQ. The CDR3 spans 14 residues. The CDR3 bases are TGCGCCAGCTGCCGGGACAGGGGGTTGAATGAGCAGTTCTTC. It codes for CASCRDRGLNEQFF. Variable domain in full (rest from reference TRBV5-1 and TRBJ2-1): KAGVTQTPRYLIKTRGQQVTLSCSPISGHRSVSWYQQTPGQGLQFLFEYFSETQRNKGNFPGRFSGRQFSNSRSEMNVSTLELGDSALYLCASCRDRGLNEQFFGPGTRLTVL.

Remarks on this clone: Other nucleotide sequences in the sample specify the same CDR3. The chain employs TRBV5-1 and TRBJ1-2; unclear D gene. The germline CDR1 and CDR2 sequences are SGHRS and YFSETQ. The CDR3 extends over 14 amino acids. Trimming removed 0 bases at V and 2 bases at J, with 8 bases between. CDR3 loop: CASSLDEANYGYTF. The CDR3 DNA reads as TGCGCCAGCAGCTTGGATGAAGCCAACTATGGCTACACCTTC. The full variable domain, with the rest looked up from reference TRBV5-1 and TRBJ1-2, is KAGVTQTPRYLIKTRGQQVTLSCSPISGHRSVSWYQQTPGQGLQFLFEYFSETQRNKGNFPGRFSGRQFSNSRSEMNVSTLELGDSALYLCASSLDEANYGYTFGSGTRLTVV.

This clone showed up just once. The J gene is TRBJ1-1, the V gene TRBV6-6; D is perhaps TRBD1 (5 bases). V lost 4 bases, J lost 4 bases, and 10 bases lay in between. The germline V gene encodes CDR1 MNHNY and CDR2 SVGAGI (reference sequence). The CDR3 is 13 amino acids. CDR3 sequence reads: CASSLEGSTEAFF. Here the CDR3 DNA reads TGTGCCAGCAGTTTGGAGGGGTCCACTGAAGCTTTCTTT.

V usage is TRBV15 and J usage is TRBJ1-2; D may be TRBD1 (5 bases). Trimming took 5 bases from V and 8 from J, leaving 12 bases between them. The CDR3 consists of 12 residues. CDR1 and CDR2 (germline): LNHNV, YYDKDF (reference sequence). The CDR3 protein is CATSERQSGYTF. The CDR3, as DNA: TGTGCCACCAGCGAAAGACAGAGCGGCTACACCTTC.

This clone came up a few times. The chain uses TRBV28 and TRBJ2-1; 10 bases are a match to TRBD1. J gave up 9 bases and V 6 bases, and 8 bases lay outside the gene matches. The CDR3 runs to 14 residues. Germline V gene sequence: CDR1 MDHEN, CDR2 SYDVKM. The CDR3 region is CASSPGQGKAEQFF. CDR3 nucleotide sequence: TGTGCCAGCAGCCCGGGACAGGGGAAGGCTGAGCAGTTCTTC.

This clone has just a few counts. This chain links TRBV7-2 with TRBJ2-7; TRBD2 agrees at 9 bases. This CDR3 is 15 amino acids long. Germline V gene sequence: CDR1 SGHTA, CDR2 FQGNSA. V lost 5 bases to trimming and J lost 7 bases; unmatched junction nucleotides: 12. DNA of the CDR3: TGTGCCAGCAGCCGCGCCGGGCGGGGGGGCAGGGAGCAGTACTTC. Translating it yields CASSRAGRGGREQYF.

The V gene is TRBV7-2, the J gene TRBJ2-7; 11 bases are shared with TRBD1. V lost 5 bases, J lost 6 bases, and 9 bases stayed unmatched. Germline lookup yields CDR1 SGHTA and CDR2 FQGNSA. This CDR3 has 15 residues. The CDR3: CASSPRTGGAREQYF. The CDR3 DNA sequence: TGTGCCAGCAGCCCCCGGACAGGGGGCGCGCGCGAGCAGTACTTC.

This chain connects TRBV6-5 to TRBJ1-6; possibly TRBD1 for D (5 bases). Germline V gives CDR1 MNHEY, CDR2 SVGAGI. V shed 5 bases and J shed 3 bases, with 11 bases lying between them. This CDR3 contains 15 residues. Here the CDR3 DNA reads TGTGCCAGCAGTATACGACAGAGCTATAATTCACCCCTCCACTTT. Its translation: CASSIRQSYNSPLHF.

There are a few counts of this clone. This chain connects TRBV5-1 to TRBJ1-1, with D unclear. This CDR3 comprises 15 residues. V was trimmed by 0 bases and J by 1 base, leaving 10 bases between them. Germline V gene sequence: CDR1 SGHRS, CDR2 YFSETQ. The CDR3 region is CASSLAGSRNTEAFF. In DNA, the CDR3 is TGCGCCAGCAGCTTGGCCGGCAGTCGGAACACTGAAGCTTTCTTT.

The genes are TRBV7-8 and TRBJ1-6; D gene uncertain. Trimming removed 4 bases from V and 6 bases from J, with 19 bases in between. The CDR3 consists of 17 residues. Germline assignment: CDR1 SGHVS and CDR2 FQNEAQ. CDR3 protein: CASSSRRSAGVNSPLHF. The CDR3 coding sequence is TGTGCCAGCAGCTCCCGTCGGAGCGCAGGCGTTAATTCACCCCTCCACTTT.

The genes are TRBV5-8 and TRBJ2-1, with 7 positions matching TRBD2. The CDR3 is 15 residues long. Trimming took 4 bases from V and 0 from J; bases not matched to a gene: 4. Germline V gene lookup returns CDR1 SGHTS and CDR2 YDEGEE. DNA of the CDR3: TGTGCCAGCAGCGACTGGGACTACTCCTACAATGAGCAGTTCTTC. It specifies CASSDWDYSYNEQFF.

V gene TRBV7-2 combines with J gene TRBJ2-3; 9 bases match TRBD1. The junction had 6 bases not matched to a gene; V was cut back by 7 bases and J by 1 base. The CDR3 has 15 amino acids. Germline V gene data show CDR1 as SGHTA and CDR2 as FQGNSA. The CDR3 loop reads CASTLQGARTDTQYF. The CDR3 DNA sequence: TGTGCCAGCACCCTACAGGGGGCCCGCACAGATACGCAGTATTTT.

CDR3 sequence reads: CASSEGGLEQYF. CDR3 sequence (DNA): TGTGCCAGCAGTGAAGGGGGGCTCGAGCAGTACTTC. This chain joins TRBV6-1 and TRBJ2-7; perhaps TRBD1 as D (6 bases). The ends were cut back, 1 base at V and 6 bases at J, with 7 bases in the middle. Germline values: CDR1 MNHNS, CDR2 SASEGT. This CDR3 is 12 amino acids long.

CDR3 region: CASREQGANRNTIYF. CDR3 sequence (DNA): TGTGCCAGCAGGGAACAGGGGGCGAATAGAAACACCATATATTTT. The chain couples TRBV6-1 to TRBJ1-3, with 9 positions matching TRBD1. The CDR3 extends over 15 amino acids. Germline assignment: CDR1 MNHNS and CDR2 SASEGT. Losses at the gene ends were 6 bases for V and 5 bases for J; bases not matched to a gene: 8.

This clone was recorded only once. The J gene is TRBJ1-2, the V gene TRBV5-1; tentatively, D is TRBD1 (6 bases). The V gene's germline CDR1 is SGHRS and CDR2 YFSETQ. The V end lost 0 bases, the J end lost 3 bases, and 9 bases lay between the germline ends. The CDR3 consists of 14 residues. CDR3 in DNA: TGCGCCAGCAGCTTGGACAGGGAGTACTATGGCTACACCTTC. It translates to CASSLDREYYGYTF. The variable domain in full, with the rest retrieved from reference TRBV5-1 and TRBJ1-2, is KAGVTQTPRYLIKTRGQQVTLSCSPISGHRSVSWYQQTPGQGLQFLFEYFSETQRNKGNFPGRFSGRQFSNSRSEMNVSTLELGDSALYLCASSLDREYYGYTFGSGTRLTVV.

The rearrangement uses TRBV5-1 and TRBJ2-2; perhaps D is TRBD1 or TRBD2 (5 bases each). The CDR3 runs 16 residues. The V gene's germline CDR1 is SGHRS and CDR2 YFSETQ. Deletions cut 4 bases from V and 4 bases from J, with 17 bases between. As DNA, the CDR3 is TGCGCCAGCAGCCCGGGAATCGGGGCGGTCACCGGGGAGCTGTTTTTT. Translating it yields CASSPGIGAVTGELFF.

This rearrangement joins TRBV15 to TRBJ1-5, with 12 bases identical to TRBD1. The CDR3 consists of 16 residues. The J segment lost 5 bases and the V segment lost 2 bases, leaving 4 bases of the junction unmatched. CDR1 is LNHNV, CDR2 YYDKDF, per germline (reference sequence). CDR3 bases: TGTGCCACCAGCAGAACGGGACAGGGGGCGGATCAGCCCCAGCATTTT. It yields the protein CATSRTGQGADQPQHF.